This T cell receptor (beta chain) was captured in a study of OX40 agonist ivuxolimab in advanced cancers. On the study more broadly: Ivuxolimab doses were 0.01, 0.1, 0.3, 1.5, 3 or 10 mg/kg every 2 weeks. The dose-escalation cohort was around 83% male, with a mean age of approximately 61 years, ranging roughly 20 to 90. The study, taken as a whole, reports: With doses of 0.1-3.0 mg/kg, partial responders showed among the lowest clonal expansion. By week 6 at 0.1 to 3.0 mg/kg, blood CD4+ and CD8+ T cells had expanded clonally.

As to this clone: What it binds is unknown.

Germline CDR1 is SEHNR and CDR2 is FQNEAQ (reference sequence). This CDR3 region has 15 residues. Trimming cost V 4 bases and J 0 bases, with 11 bases left between them. Clones were read by immunoSEQ multiplex PCR, and TCRdb kept only the in-frame ones, dropping some. Of around 64,000 clones listed, 87% are singletons. The sample was CD4+ or CD8+ T cells sorted from blood, taken in a trial of the OX40 agonist ivuxolimab. The chain has TRBV7-9 and TRBJ2-3; D remains unclear. This sequence originates from an adult with an advanced solid tumor such as melanoma, head and neck, liver or kidney cancer. Written as DNA, the CDR3 is TGTGCCAGCAGCTCCCGGGTGAGGAGCACAGATACGCAGTATTTT. Amino acids: CASSSRVRSTDTQYF.